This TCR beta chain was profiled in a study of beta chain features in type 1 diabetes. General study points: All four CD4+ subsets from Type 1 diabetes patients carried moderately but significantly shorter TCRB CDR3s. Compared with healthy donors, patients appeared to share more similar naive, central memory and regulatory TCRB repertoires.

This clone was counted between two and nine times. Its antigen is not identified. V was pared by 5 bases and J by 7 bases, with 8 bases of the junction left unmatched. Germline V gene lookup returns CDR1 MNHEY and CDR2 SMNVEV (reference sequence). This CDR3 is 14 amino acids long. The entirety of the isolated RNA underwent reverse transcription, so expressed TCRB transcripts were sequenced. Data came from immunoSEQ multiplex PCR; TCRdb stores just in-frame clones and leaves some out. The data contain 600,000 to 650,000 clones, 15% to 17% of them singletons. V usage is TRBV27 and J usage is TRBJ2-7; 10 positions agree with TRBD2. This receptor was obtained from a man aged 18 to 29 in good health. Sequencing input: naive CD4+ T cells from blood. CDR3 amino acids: CASSTAGGFREQYF. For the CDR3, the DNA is TGTGCCAGCAGTACAGCGGGAGGGTTTAGGGAGCAGTACTTC.